These 9 T cell receptor beta chains were all obtained from the same sample, sequenced in a study of T cell clonality in common variable immunodeficiency. Study results and caveats: Fewer deletions and N-nucleotide insertions were reportedly seen in common variable immunodeficiency TCR beta sequences.

Sequencing used immunoSEQ multiplex PCR; TCRdb keeps in-frame clones, though not all of them. There are roughly 30,000 clones in the sample, none observed a single time. The antigens of these receptors remain unknown. The sequencing sample was made of peripheral blood mononuclear cells. The receptors shown here come from a human donor with common variable immunodeficiency.

This clone was counted only a few times. Sequencing ends 3 residues short of the CDR3 end; the germline J gene provides the rest. V and J are TRBV11-3 and TRBJ2-2; unclear D gene. Trimming removed 3 bases at V and 4 bases at J, with 6 bases between. Germline-derived CDR1 and CDR2 are SGHNT and YENEEA. The CDR3 contains 13 residues. The chain's CDR3 is CASSLTGTGELFF. The sequenced part of the CDR3 DNA is TGTGCCAGCAGCTTGACGGGCACCGGGGAG.

This clone was seen more than once but under ten times. The read gets to within 3 residues of the CDR3 end, and the germline J gene fills in the rest. This chain connects TRBV18 to TRBJ1-2; perhaps TRBD1 as D (5 bases). The CDR3 is 15 residues long. Trimming took off 2 bases at V and 4 bases at J, with 14 bases between the two ends. Germline V lookup: CDR1 KGHSH, CDR2 LQKENI. Partial CDR3 DNA: TGTGCCAGCTCACCAGAGCAGGTGCAGGGCTATGGC. Translating it yields CASSPEQVQGYG. The entire CDR3 reads CASSPEQVQGYGYTF.

This clone was observed many times. From the germline J gene comes the end of the CDR3, since the read stops 3 residues before it. V and J are TRBV29-1 and TRBJ1-1; D might be TRBD1 (5 bases). Deletions cut 7 bases from V and 3 bases from J, with 18 bases between. The germline V gene encodes CDR1 SQVTM and CDR2 ANQGSEA. The CDR3 covers 14 residues. CDR3 sequence reads: CSAGHRVGDTEAFF. The sequenced part of the CDR3 DNA is TGCAGCGCCGGGCACCGGGTAGGGGACACTGAA.

At least ten counts were recorded for this clone. The read is 3 residues too short to cover the CDR3 end, so that end is filled in from the germline J gene. The chain couples TRBV18 to TRBJ1-6, with D unresolved. V was pared by 2 bases and J by 5 bases, with 7 bases between. CDR3 size: 14 residues. Germline V gene data show CDR1 as KGHSH and CDR2 as LQKENI. The sequenced CDR3 bases are TGTGCCAGCTCACCAAGGGCCGATAATTCACCC. It specifies CASSPRADNSP. From start to end, the CDR3 is CASSPRADNSPLHF.

This clone was observed at least ten times. The read terminates 3 residues ahead of where the CDR3 ends, so the germline J gene completes it. The chain carries TRBV19 and TRBJ2-7, with D hard to call. Germline V gene sequence: CDR1 LNHDA, CDR2 SQIVND (reference sequence). V dropped 3 bases and J dropped 6 bases, with 3 bases sitting between them. This CDR3 has 10 amino acids. The DNA read from the CDR3 is TGTGCCAGTAGTATCAGCGAG. It codes for CASSISE. The whole CDR3 protein is CASSISEQYF.

Ten or more counts support this clone. The CDR3 goes on 3 residues after the read ends, and that part is filled in from the germline J gene. The rearrangement links TRBV10-3 to TRBJ2-5, with D possibly being TRBD2 (5 bases). This CDR3 is 12 amino acids long. The V end was cut by 10 bases, the J end by 1 base, with 10 bases between. Germline V gene lookup returns CDR1 ENHRY and CDR2 SYGVKD. The sequenced CDR3 bases are TGTGCCACCTCGAGGGCCCAAGAGACC. It encodes CATSRAQET. The whole CDR3 sequence reads CATSRAQETQYF.

Concerning this clone: The CDR3 end lies 3 residues beyond the end of the read and is filled in from the germline J gene. The chain links TRBV6-1 to TRBJ1-4; 7 bases match TRBD1. Germline V gives CDR1 MNHNS, CDR2 SASEGT. This CDR3 has 15 residues. V was clipped by 4 bases and J by 6 bases; unmatched bases: 8. The CDR3 here is CASSVVPGGDEKLFF. Incomplete CDR3 DNA: TGTGCCAGCAGTGTGGTTCCAGGGGGTGATGAAAAA.

Ten or more counts support this clone. The sequenced fragment ends 3 residues before the CDR3 boundary, so the rest is inferred from the germline J gene. The genes are TRBV19 and TRBJ1-2; weak D call: TRBD1 (5 bases). The germline V gene encodes CDR1 LNHDA and CDR2 SQIVND (reference sequence). The CDR3 has 11 residues. The sequenced CDR3 bases are TGTGCCAGTAGTGGGGGGGACGGC. This encodes CASSGGDG. The full CDR3 reads CASSGGDGYTF.

This clone was seen ten or more times. The read terminates 3 residues before the CDR3 end, so the remaining end is supplied by the germline J gene. The J gene is TRBJ2-5, the V gene TRBV2; TRBD2 matches 9 bases. This CDR3 is built from 13 residues. Germline V gives CDR1 SNHLY, CDR2 FYNNEI. The J segment lost 5 bases and the V segment lost 10 bases, leaving 8 bases of the junction unmatched. The CDR3 region is CATHSGSLETQYF. Incomplete CDR3 DNA: TGTGCCACCCATAGCGGGAGCTTGGAGACC.